Below, one TCR beta chain is given with its context. Trimming removed 3 bases from V and 6 bases from J; junction bases left unmatched: 10. This CDR3 spans 18 amino acids. Per the germline V gene, CDR1 is KGHSH and CDR2 is LQKENI. The record originates from a study of shared T cell receptors in the human thymus. The method was immunoSEQ multiplex PCR; TCRdb's version includes in-frame clones alone and lacks a portion of them. Of 720,000 or so clones in the sample, 80% to 90% were seen once. These data are also associated with another study on human thymus T cells.

The chain recombines TRBV18 with TRBJ2-3, with TRBD2 identical over 15 bases. What was sequenced was thymocytes. This sequence was found in a girl less than two years old with a congenital heart defect. The CDR3 nucleotides are TGTGCCAGCTCACCGGCGGGGACTAGCGGGGGGCCCCGGGATACGCAGTATTTT. It codes for CASSPAGTSGGPRDTQYF.